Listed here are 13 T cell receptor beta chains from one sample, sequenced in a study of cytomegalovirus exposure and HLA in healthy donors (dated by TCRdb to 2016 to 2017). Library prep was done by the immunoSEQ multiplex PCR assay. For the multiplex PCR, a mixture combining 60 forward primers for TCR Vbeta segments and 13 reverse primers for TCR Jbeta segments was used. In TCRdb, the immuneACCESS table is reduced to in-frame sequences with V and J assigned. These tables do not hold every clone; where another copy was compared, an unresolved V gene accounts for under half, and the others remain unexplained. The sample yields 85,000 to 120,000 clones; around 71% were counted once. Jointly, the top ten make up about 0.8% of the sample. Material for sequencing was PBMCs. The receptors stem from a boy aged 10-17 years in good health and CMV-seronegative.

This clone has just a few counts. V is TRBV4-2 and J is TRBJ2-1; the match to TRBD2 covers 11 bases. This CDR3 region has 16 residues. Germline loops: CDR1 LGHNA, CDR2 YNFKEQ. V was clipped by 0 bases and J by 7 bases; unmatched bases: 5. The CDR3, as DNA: TGTGCCAGCAGCCAAGAAGGGACTAGCGGCTTTAATGAGCAGTTCTTC. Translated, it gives CASSQEGTSGFNEQFF.

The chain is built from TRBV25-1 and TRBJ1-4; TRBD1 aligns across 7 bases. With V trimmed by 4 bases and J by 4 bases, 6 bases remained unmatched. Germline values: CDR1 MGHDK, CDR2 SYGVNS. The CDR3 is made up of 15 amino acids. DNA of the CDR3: TGTGCCAGCAGTGCGTCGGGACAGCTTAATGAAAAACTGTTTTTT. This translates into CASSASGQLNEKLFF.

The CDR3: CASTQTGWVETQYF. As DNA, the CDR3 is TGTGCCAGCACCCAGACAGGGTGGGTAGAGACCCAGTACTTC. The V gene is TRBV2, the J gene TRBJ2-5; 7 nucleotides agree with TRBD1. The ends lost 7 bases at V and 4 bases at J; junction bases unmatched: 9. CDR1 and CDR2 (germline): SNHLY, FYNNEI. This CDR3 comprises 14 residues.

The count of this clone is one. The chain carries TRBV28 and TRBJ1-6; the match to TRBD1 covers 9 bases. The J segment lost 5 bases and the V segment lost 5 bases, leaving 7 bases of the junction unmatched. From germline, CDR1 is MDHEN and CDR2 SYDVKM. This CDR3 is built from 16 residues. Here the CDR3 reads CASSNVGQGDNSPLHF. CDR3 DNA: TGTGCCAGCAGTAACGTGGGACAGGGTGATAATTCACCCCTCCACTTT.

The CDR3 protein is CASRSGQGNEKLFF. CDR3 bases: TGTGCCAGCAGGTCGGGACAGGGTAATGAAAAACTGTTTTTT. The rearrangement links TRBV28 to TRBJ1-4, with TRBD1 matching 9 bases. V gave up 6 bases and J gave up 4 bases; unmatched junction bases: 3. Looked up from germline, CDR1 is MDHEN and CDR2 is SYDVKM. The CDR3 spans 14 residues. The full variable domain, its missing parts supplied by reference TRBV28 and TRBJ1-4, is DVKVTQSSRYLVKRTGEKVFLECVQDMDHENMFWYRQDPGLGLRLIYFSYDVKMKEKGDIPEGYSVSREKKERFSLILESASTNQTSMYLCASRSGQGNEKLFFGSGTQLSVL.

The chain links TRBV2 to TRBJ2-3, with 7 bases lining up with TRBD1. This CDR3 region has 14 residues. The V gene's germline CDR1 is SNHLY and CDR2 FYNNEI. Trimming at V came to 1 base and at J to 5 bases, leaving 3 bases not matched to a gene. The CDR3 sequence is CASSEVTGIDTQYF. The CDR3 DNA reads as TGTGCCAGCAGTGAAGTGACAGGGATAGATACGCAGTATTTT.

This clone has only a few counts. Here the CDR3 reads CASSLAHRLRETQYF. In DNA, the CDR3 is TGTGCCAGTAGTCTGGCGCACAGGTTACGTGAGACCCAGTACTTC. The rearrangement links TRBV19 to TRBJ2-5; a possible D gene is TRBD1 (5 bases). V lost 5 bases, J lost 5 bases, and 18 bases lay in between. This CDR3 spans 15 amino acids. Germline CDR1 reads LNHDA; CDR2 reads SQIVND (reference sequence). Using reference TRBV19 and TRBJ2-5 for the parts outside the CDR3, the full variable domain is DGGITQSPKYLFRKEGQNVTLSCEQNLNHDAMYWYRQDPGQGLRLIYYSQIVNDFQKGDIAEGYSVSREKKESFPLTVTSAQKNPTAFYLCASSLAHRLRETQYFGPGTRLLVL.

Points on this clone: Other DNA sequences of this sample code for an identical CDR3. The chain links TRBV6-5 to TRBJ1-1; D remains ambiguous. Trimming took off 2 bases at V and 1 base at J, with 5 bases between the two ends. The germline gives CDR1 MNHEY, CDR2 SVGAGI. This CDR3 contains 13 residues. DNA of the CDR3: TGTGCCAGCAGTTACGGGCGGAACACTGAAGCTTTCTTT. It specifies CASSYGRNTEAFF.

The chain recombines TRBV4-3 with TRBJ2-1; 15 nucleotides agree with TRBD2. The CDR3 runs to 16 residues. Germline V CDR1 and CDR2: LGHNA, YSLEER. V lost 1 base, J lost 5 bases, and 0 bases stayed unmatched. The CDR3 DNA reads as TGCGCCAGCAGCCAAGGGACTAGCGGGGGGGACAATGAGCAGTTCTTC. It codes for CASSQGTSGGDNEQFF.

The CDR3 protein is CASSPGRASFEKLFF. In nucleotides, the CDR3 is TGCGCCAGCAGTCCGGGGAGAGCGAGCTTCGAAAAACTGTTTTTT. V usage is TRBV23-1 and J usage is TRBJ1-4; no firm D call. TRBV23-1 carries the ORF label, with uncertain function. The V end lost 4 bases, the J end lost 8 bases, and 17 bases lay between the germline ends. CDR3 length equals 15 residues.

This CDR3 is CASSTRGGGGQPQHF. CDR3 sequence (DNA): TGTGCCAGTAGTACCCGAGGGGGTGGAGGTCAGCCCCAGCATTTT. The rearrangement joins TRBV19 to TRBJ1-5, with D maybe TRBD1 (6 bases). With 4 bases removed from V and 6 bases from J, the gap between germline ends came to 16 bases. The CDR3 spans 15 residues. Germline lookup yields CDR1 LNHDA and CDR2 SQIVND (reference sequence).

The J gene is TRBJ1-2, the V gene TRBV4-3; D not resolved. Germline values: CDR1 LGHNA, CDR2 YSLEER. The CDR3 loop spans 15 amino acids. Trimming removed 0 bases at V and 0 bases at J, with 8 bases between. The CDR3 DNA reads TGCGCCAGCAGCCAAGAGCCACGAGCTAACTATGGCTACACCTTC. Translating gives CASSQEPRANYGYTF.

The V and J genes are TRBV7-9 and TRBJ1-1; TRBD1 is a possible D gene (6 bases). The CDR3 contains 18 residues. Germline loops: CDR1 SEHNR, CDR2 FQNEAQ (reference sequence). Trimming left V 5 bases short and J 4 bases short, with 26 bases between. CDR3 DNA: TGTGCCAGCAGCCAACCCCCGGGTGGCGCAGGGACACCCACTGAAGCTTTCTTT. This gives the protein CASSQPPGGAGTPTEAFF.